What follows are 9 T cell receptor beta chains derived from one specimen sequenced in a study of CD8 T cells in ankylosing spondylitis. From the 5' RACE reads, TCRdb called clonotypes with MiXCR, one entry per CDR3 protein. The sample records 200,000 to 250,000 distinct CDR3 sequences, 32% being singletons. Sequencing input: blood, either unsorted or a sorted T cell fraction (not recorded which). The source is a male donor with ankylosing spondylitis or in good health (not recorded which).

The chain recombines TRBV5-5 with TRBJ2-2; D tentatively reads TRBD1 or TRBD2 (6 bases each). The germline CDR1 and CDR2 sequences are SGHKS and YYEKEE (reference sequence). This CDR3 contains 15 residues. Between the trimmed V and J ends, which lost 0 bases and 7 bases, there was a span of 13 bases. Written as DNA, the CDR3 is TGTGCCAGCAGCTTGGATCCGGGGGCGGTCGGGGAGCTGTTTTTT. It is translated as CASSLDPGAVGELFF.

In this sample, this clonotype turned up many times. The V gene is TRBV20-1, the J gene TRBJ2-5; tentatively, D is TRBD2 (7 bases). CDR3 length: 12 residues. The ends were cut back, 8 bases at V and 5 bases at J, with 15 bases in the middle. Germline loops: CDR1 DFQATT, CDR2 SNEGSKA (reference sequence). This CDR3 is CSPGGYGETQYF. As DNA, the CDR3 is TGCAGTCCGGGGGGCTACGGGGAGACCCAGTACTTC.

The chain is built from TRBV12-3 or TRBV12-4 and TRBJ2-7, with D perhaps matching TRBD1 (6 bases). This CDR3 has 13 residues. Deletions cut 5 bases from V and 3 bases from J, with 11 bases between. The CDR3 nucleotides are TGTGCCAGCAGTCCTACAGGGCTCTACGAGCAGTACTTC. This sequence encodes CASSPTGLYEQYF.

The chain recombines TRBV6-1 with TRBJ1-2; D may be TRBD1 (5 bases). Germline values: CDR1 MNHNS, CDR2 SASEGT. V shed 5 bases and J shed 2 bases, with 15 bases lying between them. There are 15 residues in the CDR3. For the CDR3, the DNA is TGTGCCAGCAGTCCAACACGGCAGGGCAACTATGGCTACACCTTC. Translating gives CASSPTRQGNYGYTF.

The chain recombines TRBV20-1 with TRBJ1-2; no clear D. The germline CDR1 and CDR2 sequences are DFQATT and SNEGSKA (reference sequence). With 3 bases removed from V and 5 bases from J, the gap between germline ends came to 16 bases. The length of the CDR3 is 14 residues. CDR3 DNA sequence: TGCAGTGCTAGGCCCCCGGAGGGCGGGTATGGCTACACCTTC. Its protein is CSARPPEGGYGYTF.

This clonotype turned up a few times. Here the CDR3 DNA reads TGTGCCAGCAGTGAAATGTGGTCTTACAATGAGCAGTTCTTC. Its translation: CASSEMWSYNEQFF. The rearrangement links TRBV6-1 to TRBJ2-1; D is ambiguous. The V end was cut by 2 bases, the J end by 4 bases, with 9 bases between. This CDR3 comprises 14 residues. CDR1 MNHNS and CDR2 SASEGT come from the germline V gene.

This clonotype has more than one count but fewer than ten. The gene calls are TRBV10-2 and TRBJ2-3, with 7 bases aligning to TRBD1. Germline assignment: CDR1 WSHSY and CDR2 SAAADI. Trimming at V came to 2 bases and at J to 5 bases, leaving 4 bases not matched to a gene. The CDR3 loop spans 14 amino acids. The CDR3 nucleotides read TGCGCCAGCAGTGAGGCAGGGGGAAGAGATACGCAGTATTTT. Residues: CASSEAGGRDTQYF.

The chain carries TRBV29-1 and TRBJ1-2; 7 nucleotides agree with TRBD1. V shed 4 bases, J shed 6 bases, and the junction held 5 bases outside the gene matches. The CDR3 length is 12 residues. The germline V gene encodes CDR1 SQVTM and CDR2 ANQGSEA. The CDR3 region is CSVGGGADGYTF. In nucleotides, the CDR3 is TGCAGCGTTGGAGGGGGCGCGGATGGCTACACCTTC.

This clonotype was recorded a few times. The chain couples TRBV5-1 to TRBJ1-2, with D unclear. Germline CDR1 reads SGHRS; CDR2 reads YFSETQ. The CDR3 consists of 12 residues. V lost 4 bases, J lost 8 bases, and 12 bases lay in between. The CDR3 sequence: CASSLTRAGYTF. The CDR3 nucleotides read TGCGCCAGCAGCCTCACACGTGCAGGCTACACCTTC. Variable domain in full (rest from reference TRBV5-1 and TRBJ1-2): KAGVTQTPRYLIKTRGQQVTLSCSPISGHRSVSWYQQTPGQGLQFLFEYFSETQRNKGNFPGRFSGRQFSNSRSEMNVSTLELGDSALYLCASSLTRAGYTFGSGTRLTVV.